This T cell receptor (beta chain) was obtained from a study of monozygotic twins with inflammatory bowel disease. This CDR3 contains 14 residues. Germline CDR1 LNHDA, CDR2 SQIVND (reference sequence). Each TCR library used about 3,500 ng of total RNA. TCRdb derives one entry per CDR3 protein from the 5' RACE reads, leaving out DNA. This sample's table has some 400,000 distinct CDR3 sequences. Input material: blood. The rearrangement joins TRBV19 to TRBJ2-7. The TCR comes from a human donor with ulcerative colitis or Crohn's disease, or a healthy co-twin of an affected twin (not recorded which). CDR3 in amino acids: CASRPGNKYREQYF.